The entry that follows covers one TCR beta chain sequence. The target antigen is unknown. The CDR3 is 12 amino acids. Germline lookup yields CDR1 GTSNPN and CDR2 SVGIG (reference sequence). V lost 0 bases and J lost 6, with 9 bases in between. TCRdb's copy holds only in-frame clones and misses some; the assay was immunoSEQ multiplex PCR. Here the sample spans over 2,000,000 clones, just over 90% being singletons. The record originates from a study of shared clonotypes between healthy human individuals. Notes on the study in general: Naive subsets, compared against memory subsets, generally had larger estimated richness values. In contrast to clonotypes shared by all four donors, non-shared clonotypes had lower generation probabilities.

Naivety among CD8 cells was defined by CD45RO negativity and positive CCR7 selection, thereby excluding terminally differentiated effector memory CD45RA+ cells. The rearrangement joins TRBV30 to TRBJ2-7, with D uncertain. This clonotype was obtained from a man aged 18 to 29 in good health. Some clones in this sample may be carry-over from other donors' samples. The sample taken for sequencing was naive CD8+ T cells from PBMCs. The CDR3 loop is CAWSVGFSEQYF. The CDR3, as DNA: TGTGCCTGGAGTGTGGGGTTCTCCGAGCAGTACTTC.